This TCR beta chain was profiled in a study of shared clonotypes between healthy human individuals. Study-level points and caveats: Limited genetic and exposure-history diversity came from having few donors.

Germline assignment: CDR1 LNHDA and CDR2 SQIVND (reference sequence). The CDR3 extends over 14 amino acids. Trimming removed 2 bases from V and 4 bases from J; junction bases left unmatched: 2. This clone showed up just a few times. Its antigen is currently unknown. This table comes from immunoSEQ multiplex PCR, and its TCRdb copy is limited to in-frame clones, with some not included. This repertoire shows under 1,100,000 clones, roughly 75% found once; its top ten account for nearly 1.5%. The source is a man aged 18 to 29 in good health. The chain carries TRBV19 and TRBJ1-1, with 9 bases matching TRBD1. Sequencing was carried out using memory CD4+ T cells sorted from blood. Documented subset: CD45RA-negative fraction. In DNA form, the CDR3 reads TGTGCCAGTAGTATACGGGACAGGGCCACTGAAGCTTTCTTT. Translating it yields CASSIRDRATEAFF.